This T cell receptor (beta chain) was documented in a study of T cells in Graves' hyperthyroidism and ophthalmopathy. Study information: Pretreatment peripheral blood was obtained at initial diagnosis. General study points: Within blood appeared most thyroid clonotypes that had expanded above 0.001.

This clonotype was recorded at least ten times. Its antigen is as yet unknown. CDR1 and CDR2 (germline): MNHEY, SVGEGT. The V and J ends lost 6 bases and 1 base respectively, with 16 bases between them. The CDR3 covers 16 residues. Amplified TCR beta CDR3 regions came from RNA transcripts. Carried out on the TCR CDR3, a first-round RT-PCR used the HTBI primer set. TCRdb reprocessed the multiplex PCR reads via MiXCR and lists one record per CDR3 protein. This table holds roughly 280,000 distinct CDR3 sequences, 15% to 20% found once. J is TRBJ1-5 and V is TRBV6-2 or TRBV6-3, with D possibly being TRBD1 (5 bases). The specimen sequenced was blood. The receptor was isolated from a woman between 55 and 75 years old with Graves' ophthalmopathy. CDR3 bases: TGTGCCAGCAGGAGCACAAGGGGCGGGAGCAATCAGCCCCAGCATTTT. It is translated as CASRSTRGGSNQPQHF.